Listed below are T cell receptor beta chains from one sample, sequenced in a study of T cell responses to AZD1222 COVID-19 vaccine. Profiling relied on immunoSEQ multiplex PCR, and the TCRdb table lists in-frame clones only, not all of them. The sample includes 200,000 to 250,000 clones, 85% to 95% of them seen just once. The sequenced sample was peripheral blood, obtained on day 0 of MenACWY control vaccination. Receptors were obtained from an adult in good health. Each CDR3 is given with its conserved first and last residue. The order of the fields is CDR3 DNA, CDR3 protein, D gene, V gene, J gene, clone size. D genes are given only for firm matches. Only some rows state a clone size, as once, few, many or a class for expanded clones.

DNA: TGTGCCAGCAGCTCGGGACACCTGAACACTGAAGCTTTCTTT; CDR3: CASSSGHLNTEAFF; D: NA; V: TRBV7-2; J: TRBJ1-1; size: NA
DNA: TGTGCCAGCTCACCGGGAATCCTGAACACTGAAGCTTTCTTT; CDR3: CASSPGILNTEAFF; D: NA; V: TRBV18; J: TRBJ1-1; size: NA
DNA: TGTGCCAGCAGTTCGGGGACTTACCTTAGTCGAGAGCAGTACTTC; CDR3: CASSSGTYLSREQYF; D: NA; V: TRBV5-5; J: TRBJ2-7; size: NA
DNA: TGTGCCAGCAGTGACAAAGGGGGCATCGGGGAGCTGTTTTTT; CDR3: CASSDKGGIGELFF; D: TRBD1; V: TRBV6-4; J: TRBJ2-2; size: NA
DNA: TGTGCCAGCAGTTACCGGGGTTCACCCCTCCACTTT; CDR3: CASSYRGSPLHF; D: NA; V: TRBV6-5; J: TRBJ1-6; size: NA
DNA: TGTGCCAGCAGCCAGGCGGGACAGGGGTACCACGAGCAGTACTTC; CDR3: CASSQAGQGYHEQYF; D: TRBD1; V: TRBV3-1/TRBV3-2; J: TRBJ2-7; size: NA
DNA: TGTGCCACCAGCAGAGTAATGGACCAAGAGACCCAGTACTTC; CDR3: CATSRVMDQETQYF; D: NA; V: TRBV15; J: TRBJ2-5; size: NA
DNA: TGTGCCAGCAGCCTTCTAGCGGGGAACACCGGGGAGCTGTTTTTT; CDR3: CASSLLAGNTGELFF; D: TRBD2; V: TRBV9; J: TRBJ2-2; size: NA
DNA: TGTGCCAGCAGCTCAGGTTATAACTATGGCTACACCTTC; CDR3: CASSSGYNYGYTF; D: NA; V: TRBV7-2; J: TRBJ1-2; size: NA
DNA: TGTGCCAGCAAATCGGCGGACAGGGCTAACGAGCAGTACTTC; CDR3: CASKSADRANEQYF; D: TRBD1; V: TRBV6-5; J: TRBJ2-7; size: NA
DNA: TGTGCCAGCAGTGAAGGTCGGGGGCAAGAGACCCAGTACTTC; CDR3: CASSEGRGQETQYF; D: NA; V: TRBV6-1; J: TRBJ2-5; size: NA
DNA: TGTGCCAGCAGCCTAGGGAGTAGCAATCAGCCCCAGCATTTT; CDR3: CASSLGSSNQPQHF; D: NA; V: TRBV3-1/TRBV3-2; J: TRBJ1-5; size: NA
DNA: TGTGCCAGCAGTTCCCGCGGGATGAACACTGAAGCTTTCTTT; CDR3: CASSSRGMNTEAFF; D: NA; V: TRBV27; J: TRBJ1-1; size: NA
DNA: TGTGCCACCAGCACCCGCTTTGAAGCTTTCTTT; CDR3: CATSTRFEAFF; D: NA; V: TRBV15; J: TRBJ1-1; size: NA
DNA: TGTGCCAGCAGCCAAGTAGGAATGTTGCAGTTCTTC; CDR3: CASSQVGMLQFF; D: NA; V: TRBV14; J: TRBJ2-1; size: NA
DNA: TGTGCCAGCAGCCCTAATAAACAGGGGGCAGGACAGCCCCAGCATTTT; CDR3: CASSPNKQGAGQPQHF; D: TRBD1; V: TRBV4-2; J: TRBJ1-5; size: once
DNA: TGCAGTGCGCGACAGGGTCCCGAGCAGTACTTC; CDR3: CSARQGPEQYF; D: TRBD1; V: TRBV20-1; J: TRBJ2-7; size: NA
DNA: TGTGCCAGCTCACCCAGCGGGGGGGCAAGGAATGAGCAGTTCTTC; CDR3: CASSPSGGARNEQFF; D: TRBD2; V: TRBV18; J: TRBJ2-1; size: NA
DNA: TGTGCCAGCTGGGCGGGGACAGAAAACATTCAGTACTTC; CDR3: CASWAGTENIQYF; D: NA; V: TRBV19; J: TRBJ2-4; size: NA
DNA: TGTGCCAGCAGGTACAGGGGGGAGACTGAAGCTTTCTTT; CDR3: CASRYRGETEAFF; D: TRBD1; V: TRBV7-2; J: TRBJ1-1; size: NA
DNA: TGTGCCAGCAGGACAGGGGTCGAGAAAGCTTTCTTT; CDR3: CASRTGVEKAFF; D: TRBD1; V: TRBV2; J: TRBJ1-1; size: NA
DNA: TGTGCCAGCAGTTATAGGACAGGAGGGGACACTGAAGCTTTCTTT; CDR3: CASSYRTGGDTEAFF; D: TRBD1; V: TRBV6-5; J: TRBJ1-1; size: NA
DNA: TGCGCCAGCAGCCCTACAGGGAGAGGGTCCTATAATTCACCCCTCCACTTT; CDR3: CASSPTGRGSYNSPLHF; D: NA; V: TRBV5-1; J: TRBJ1-6; size: once
DNA: TGCGCCAGCGCCCCGGGACAGGATAATTCACCCCTCCACTTT; CDR3: CASAPGQDNSPLHF; D: TRBD1; V: TRBV23-1; J: TRBJ1-6; size: NA